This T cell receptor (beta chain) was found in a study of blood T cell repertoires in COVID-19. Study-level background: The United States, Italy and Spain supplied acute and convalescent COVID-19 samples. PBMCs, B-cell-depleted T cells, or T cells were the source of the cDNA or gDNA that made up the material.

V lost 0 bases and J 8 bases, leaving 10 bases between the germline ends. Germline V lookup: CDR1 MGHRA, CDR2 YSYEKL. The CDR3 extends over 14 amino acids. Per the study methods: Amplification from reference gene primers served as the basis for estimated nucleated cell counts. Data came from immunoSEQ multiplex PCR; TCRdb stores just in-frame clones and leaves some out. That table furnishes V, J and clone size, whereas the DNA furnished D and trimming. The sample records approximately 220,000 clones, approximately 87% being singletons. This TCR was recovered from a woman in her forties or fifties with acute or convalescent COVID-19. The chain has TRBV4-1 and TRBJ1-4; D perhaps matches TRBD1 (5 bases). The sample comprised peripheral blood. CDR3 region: CASSQEQGREKLFF. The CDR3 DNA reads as TGCGCCAGCAGCCAAGAGCAGGGCCGGGAAAAACTGTTTTTT.